These 20 T cell receptor beta chains were sequenced from one sample in a study of technical replicates of blood from a few donors (dated by TCRdb to 2016 to 2017). The library was produced with the immunoSEQ multiplex PCR assay. Not all clones reach the TCRdb copy of this immuneACCESS table, which keeps in-frame sequences only. Checked studies attribute under half of the gap to unresolved V genes and leave the rest unexplained. The sample yields fewer than 90,000 clones; 94% were counted once. About 0.27% of the sample rests with the top ten. The sequenced sample was T cells isolated from PBMCs. The receptors stem from a human donor in good health.

This clone was observed once. The chain employs TRBV5-4 and TRBJ2-2; 8 nucleotides match TRBD2. Losses at the gene ends were 4 bases for V and 2 bases for J; bases not matched to a gene: 4. CDR1 is SGHNT, CDR2 YYREEE, per germline (reference sequence). The CDR3 sequence is 15 residues long. The CDR3 here is CASSPAGGNTGELFF. CDR3 bases: TGTGCCAGCAGCCCGGCGGGGGGTAACACCGGGGAGCTGTTTTTT.

This clone has a handful of counts. The chain couples TRBV19 to TRBJ1-5; 7 bases fit TRBD1. The J segment lost 6 bases and the V segment lost 9 bases, leaving 5 bases of the junction unmatched. The CDR3 runs to 12 residues. Germline V gene data show CDR1 as LNHDA and CDR2 as SQIVND (reference sequence). CDR3 in DNA: TGTGCCAGAGACAGGGCGGGTCAGCCCCAGCATTTT. This translates into CARDRAGQPQHF.

The rearrangement uses TRBV28 and TRBJ2-1, with a weak D call TRBD2 (7 bases). The germline V gene has CDR1 MDHEN and CDR2 SYDVKM. This CDR3 is 14 amino acids long. V was cut by 8 bases and J by 6 bases, with 17 bases left in between. The CDR3 here is CASVFHAGANEQFF. The CDR3 DNA reads as TGTGCCAGCGTCTTCCATGCGGGGGCCAATGAGCAGTTCTTC.

V and J are TRBV29-1 and TRBJ1-2, with TRBD1 identical over 8 bases. CDR1 SQVTM and CDR2 ANQGSEA come from the germline V gene. The CDR3 is 13 amino acids. The V and J ends lost 4 bases and 8 bases, in that order; junction bases with no gene match: 9. The CDR3 region has the DNA TGCAGCGTTGGGGTGGGGGGACAGGAAGGCTACACCTTC. This sequence encodes CSVGVGGQEGYTF.

The chain is built from TRBV5-4 and TRBJ1-3; TRBD1 might be the D (5 bases). The CDR3 is made up of 16 amino acids. Trimming cost V 0 bases and J 4 bases, with 14 bases left between them. CDR1 is SGHNT, CDR2 YYREEE, per germline (reference sequence). In DNA form, the CDR3 reads TGTGCCAGCAGCTTGGGGGGGGACCACCTCGGAAACACCATATATTTT. Translated: CASSLGGDHLGNTIYF.

The chain recombines TRBV29-1 with TRBJ2-7; 7 bases align to TRBD1. With V trimmed by 4 bases and J by 2 bases, 8 bases remained unmatched. The CDR3 runs to 14 residues. CDR1 and CDR2 from the germline V gene are SQVTM and ANQGSEA. CDR3 nucleotide sequence: TGCAGCGTTGCAGCGGACAGGACCCCCTACGAGCAGTACTTC. It specifies CSVAADRTPYEQYF.

The CDR3 DNA sequence: TGTGCCAGCAGTTTTGGGGGGAGGGGCGAGCAGTACTTC. Translated, it gives CASSFGGRGEQYF. The rearrangement uses TRBV11-2 and TRBJ2-7, with 7 bases identical to TRBD2. Germline V gives CDR1 SGHAT, CDR2 FQNNGV. This CDR3 contains 13 residues. With V trimmed by 6 bases and J by 6 bases, 8 bases remained unmatched. The full variable domain, rest sourced from reference TRBV11-2 and TRBJ2-7, is EAGVAQSPRYKIIEKRQSVAFWCNPISGHATLYWYQQILGQGPKLLIQFQNNGVVDDSQLPKDRFSAERLKGVDSTLKIQPAKLEDSAVYLCASSFGGRGEQYFGPGTRLTVT.

The V call is TRBV7-2, the J call TRBJ2-3, with D possibly being TRBD1 (5 bases). The CDR3 consists of 15 residues. With 5 bases removed from V and 0 bases from J, the gap between germline ends came to 12 bases. Germline values: CDR1 SGHTA, CDR2 FQGNSA. The CDR3 DNA reads as TGTGCCAGCAGCCCCAGGGTAGAGAGCACAGATACGCAGTATTTT. It codes for CASSPRVESTDTQYF.

V usage is TRBV19 and J usage is TRBJ2-3, with 11 bases lining up with TRBD2. CDR1 and CDR2 from the germline V gene are LNHDA and SQIVND (reference sequence). The ends lost 9 bases at V and 0 bases at J; junction bases unmatched: 5. This CDR3 is 15 amino acids long. The CDR3 DNA sequence: TGTGCCAGCCGCTGGACTAGCGGGAGCACAGATACGCAGTATTTT. Protein product: CASRWTSGSTDTQYF.

This rearrangement joins TRBV5-1 to TRBJ1-3, with 8 bases that match TRBD1. This CDR3 spans 19 amino acids. The V gene's germline CDR1 is SGHRS and CDR2 YFSETQ. V gave up 0 bases and J gave up 9 bases; unmatched junction bases: 20. CDR3 residues: CASSLGRGRNKVTECTIYF. CDR3 nucleotide sequence: TGCGCCAGCAGCTTGGGCAGGGGGCGGAATAAGGTCACAGAATGCACCATATATTTT.

The chain recombines TRBV9 with TRBJ2-2; 8 nucleotides match TRBD2. CDR1 and CDR2 from the germline V gene are SGDLS and YYNGEE. Unmatched junction bases numbered 2, after V lost 0 bases and J lost 4 bases. This CDR3 is built from 15 residues. CDR3 DNA: TGTGCCAGCAGCGTAGTAGCGGGGTTCACCGGGGAGCTGTTTTTT. Its translation is CASSVVAGFTGELFF.

The gene calls are TRBV6-1 and TRBJ1-5; 7 nucleotides line up with TRBD1. The CDR3 is 15 amino acids. The germline V gene encodes CDR1 MNHNS and CDR2 SASEGT. The trim removed 1 base at V and 6 bases at J, leaving 6 bases unmatched. The DNA of the CDR3 is TGTGCCAGCAGTGAAGATCACAGGGGAGGTCAGCCCCAGCATTTT. The encoded protein is CASSEDHRGGQPQHF.

This clone was seen just once. The chain uses TRBV9 and TRBJ2-3; 11 bases agree with TRBD2. The CDR3 sequence is 16 residues long. The V segment lost 0 bases and the J segment 8 bases; nucleotides outside the gene matches: 8. Germline V gene lookup returns CDR1 SGDLS and CDR2 YYNGEE. Here the CDR3 reads CASSVGGSGGARTQYF. The CDR3 DNA reads TGTGCCAGCAGCGTAGGGGGTAGCGGGGGGGCCCGTACGCAGTATTTT. The whole variable domain, filled in from reference TRBV9 and TRBJ2-3, reads DSGVTQTPKHLITATGQRVTLRCSPRSGDLSVYWYQQSLDQGLQFLIQYYNGEERAKGNILERFSAQQFPDLHSELNLSSLELGDSALYFCASSVGGSGGARTQYFGPGTRLTVL.

The V and J genes are TRBV28 and TRBJ1-5; the D gene is possibly TRBD1 (5 bases). The germline V and J ends were trimmed by 2 bases and 2 bases, with 13 bases remaining between them. The CDR3 length is 16 residues. Germline V lookup: CDR1 MDHEN, CDR2 SYDVKM. In DNA form, the CDR3 reads TGTGCCAGCAGTTTAGCGACGGGGGGGGGCAATCAGCCCCAGCATTTT. This sequence encodes CASSLATGGGNQPQHF.

This chain uses TRBV18 with TRBJ1-1; possibly TRBD1 for D (5 bases). Trimming took 4 bases from V and 0 from J, leaving 6 bases between them. The CDR3 is 13 residues long. From germline, CDR1 is KGHSH and CDR2 LQKENI. This chain's CDR3 is CASSLQVNTEAFF. The CDR3 DNA follows: TGTGCCAGCTCACTACAGGTGAACACTGAAGCTTTCTTT.

The V call is TRBV5-1, the J call TRBJ1-3; D uncertain. The CDR3 spans 19 residues. V was pared by 0 bases and J by 0 bases, with 19 bases between. The germline CDR1 and CDR2 sequences are SGHRS and YFSETQ. The CDR3 coding sequence is TGCGCCAGCAGCTTGGGATCGGGTGGCAGCGCCTACTCTGGAAACACCATATATTTT. This sequence encodes CASSLGSGGSAYSGNTIYF.

A few counts support this clone. Other DNA sequences in the sample encode the same CDR3. The chain links TRBV19 to TRBJ1-5; 9 bases align to TRBD1. Germline V CDR1 and CDR2: LNHDA, SQIVND (reference sequence). This CDR3 has 15 residues. Trimming at V came to 5 bases and at J to 4 bases, leaving 6 bases not matched to a gene. DNA of the CDR3: TGTGCCAGTAGTGCCACAGGGGGCTCTAATCAGCCCCAGCATTTT. Translating it yields CASSATGGSNQPQHF.

The CDR3 loop is CASSHEQAVLSTDTQYF. The CDR3 nucleotides read TGTGCCAGCAGCCATGAACAAGCGGTCCTTAGCACAGATACGCAGTATTTT. The rearrangement links TRBV14 to TRBJ2-3, with D possibly matching TRBD2 (5 bases). Trimming left V 3 bases short and J 0 bases short, with 16 bases between. Germline V CDR1 and CDR2: SGHDN, FVKESK. This CDR3 region has 17 residues. Drawing the rest from reference TRBV14 and TRBJ2-3, the complete variable domain is EAGVTQFPSHSVIEKGQTVTLRCDPISGHDNLYWYRRVMGKEIKFLLHFVKESKQDESGMPNNRFLAERTGGTYSTLKVQPAELEDSGVYFCASSHEQAVLSTDTQYFGPGTRLTVL.

The V gene is TRBV9, the J gene TRBJ2-1; 11 bases agree with TRBD2. This CDR3 is 16 amino acids long. Trimming took 3 bases from V and 6 from J; bases not matched to a gene: 8. Germline V gene lookup returns CDR1 SGDLS and CDR2 YYNGEE. The CDR3 region is CASSGLAGGPINEQFF. The CDR3, as DNA: TGTGCCAGCAGCGGCTTAGCGGGGGGGCCTATCAATGAGCAGTTCTTC.

The chain recombines TRBV7-8 with TRBJ2-1; D gene unclear. With 2 bases removed from V and 4 bases from J, the gap between germline ends came to 15 bases. This CDR3 comprises 16 residues. Germline-derived CDR1 and CDR2 are SGHVS and FQNEAQ. In DNA form, the CDR3 reads TGTGCCAGCAGCTTATACAGACCAGGCAGGTACAATGAGCAGTTCTTC. It encodes CASSLYRPGRYNEQFF.